This T cell receptor beta chain was observed in a study of T cell changes during pregnancy in multiple sclerosis. The assay was immunoSEQ multiplex PCR, and TCRdb's table has in-frame clones only and misses some. The sample holds tens of thousands of clones; approximately 92% are singletons and the top ten take approximately 1.2%. The J segment lost 6 bases and the V segment lost 0 bases, leaving 1 base of the junction unmatched. The CDR3 covers 16 residues. Germline V gives CDR1 MRHNA, CDR2 SNTAGT. The origin of this receptor is a female donor with multiple sclerosis, enrolled in a pregnancy study. The V call is TRBV6-4, the J call TRBJ2-1; TRBD2 agrees at 14 bases. The sample taken for sequencing was peripheral blood. This CDR3 reads CASSDSGTSGSNEQFF. The CDR3, as DNA: TGTGCCAGCAGTGACTCTGGGACTAGCGGGAGCAATGAGCAGTTCTTC.